This T cell receptor beta chain comes out of a study of blood T cell repertoires in COVID-19. Using immunoSEQ multiplex PCR, the repertoire was profiled, and TCRdb retains in-frame clones only, with some absent. This table has roughly 73,000 clones, approximately 90% appearing once. What was sequenced was peripheral blood. The origin of this receptor is a man between 65 and 85 years old with active COVID-19.

This CDR3 reads CASSTGGSYEQYF. Here the CDR3 DNA reads TGTGCCAGCAGCACAGGGGGCTCCTACGAGCAGTACTTC. This chain connects TRBV2 to TRBJ2-7; 8 bases line up with TRBD1. The CDR3 totals 13 residues. CDR1 is SNHLY and CDR2 is FYNNEI in the germline V gene. V shed 6 bases, J shed 0 bases, and the junction held 1 base outside the gene matches.